This TCR beta chain was recorded in a study of beta chain features in type 1 diabetes. Sort purity for all populations was recorded as exceeding 98%. Germline V gene lookup returns CDR1 MNHNY and CDR2 SVGAGI (reference sequence). V dropped 5 bases and J dropped 5; count of bases not matched to a gene: 6. The CDR3 has 13 amino acids. Expressed TCRB transcripts were sequenced because the isolated RNA had all been reverse transcribed beforehand. TCRdb keeps only in-frame clones here, not all; method: immunoSEQ multiplex PCR. Of 400,000 to 550,000 clones detected, approximately 10% appear once; the ten largest clones hold around 0.05%.

The source material was naive CD4+ T cells from blood. This chain connects TRBV6-6 to TRBJ2-7, with 7 bases identical to TRBD1. This receptor was obtained from a woman younger than 35 in good health. The CDR3 protein is CASSGTGVHEQYF. The CDR3 nucleotides read TGTGCCAGCAGTGGTACAGGGGTCCACGAGCAGTACTTC.